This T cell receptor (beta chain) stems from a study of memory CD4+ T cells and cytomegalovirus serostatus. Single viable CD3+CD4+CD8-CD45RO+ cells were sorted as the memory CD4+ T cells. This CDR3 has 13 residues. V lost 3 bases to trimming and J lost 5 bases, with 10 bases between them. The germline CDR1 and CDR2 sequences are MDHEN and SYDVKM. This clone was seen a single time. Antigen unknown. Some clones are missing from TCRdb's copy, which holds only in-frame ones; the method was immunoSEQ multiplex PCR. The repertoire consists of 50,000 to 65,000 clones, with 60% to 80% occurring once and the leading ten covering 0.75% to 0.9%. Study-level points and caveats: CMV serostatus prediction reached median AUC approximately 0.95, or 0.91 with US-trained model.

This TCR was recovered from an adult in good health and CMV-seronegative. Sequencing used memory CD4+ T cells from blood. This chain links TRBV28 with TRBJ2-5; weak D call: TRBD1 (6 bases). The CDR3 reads CASSFGGAETQYF. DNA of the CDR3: TGTGCCAGCAGTTTTGGGGGCGCGGAGACCCAGTACTTC.